One T cell receptor beta chain is described in this entry. V lost 7 bases to trimming and J lost 6 bases, with 8 bases between them. The CDR3 is made up of 11 amino acids. CDR1 and CDR2 from the germline V gene are MDHEN and SYDVKM. Measured with immunoSEQ multiplex PCR; TCRdb has only the in-frame clones, and not every one. The sample has 130,000 to 150,000 clones; about 93% are singletons. This specimen belongs to a study of T cell responses to AZD1222 COVID-19 vaccine. This sample comprised peripheral blood, obtained on day 0 of AZD1222 vaccination. This sequence originates from an adult in good health. This chain connects TRBV28 to TRBJ2-3; D not certain. The CDR3 DNA reads as TGTGCCAGCACCTCCGAGGATACGCAGTATTTT. This gives the protein CASTSEDTQYF.